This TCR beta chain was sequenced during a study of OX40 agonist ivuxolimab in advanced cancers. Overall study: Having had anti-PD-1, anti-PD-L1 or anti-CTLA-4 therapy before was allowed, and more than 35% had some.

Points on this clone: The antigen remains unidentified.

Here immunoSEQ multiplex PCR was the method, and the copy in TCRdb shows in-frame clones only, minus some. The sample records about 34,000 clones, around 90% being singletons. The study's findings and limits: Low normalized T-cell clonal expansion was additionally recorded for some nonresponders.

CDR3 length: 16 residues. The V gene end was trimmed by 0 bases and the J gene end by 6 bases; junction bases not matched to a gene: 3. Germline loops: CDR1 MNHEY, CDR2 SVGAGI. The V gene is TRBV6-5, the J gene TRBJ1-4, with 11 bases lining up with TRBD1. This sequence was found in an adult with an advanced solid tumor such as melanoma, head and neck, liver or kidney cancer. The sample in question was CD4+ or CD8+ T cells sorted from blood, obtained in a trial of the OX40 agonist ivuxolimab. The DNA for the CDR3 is TGTGCCAGCAGTTACTCGACGGGACAGGGGGATGAAAAACTGTTTTTT. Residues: CASSYSTGQGDEKLFF.